This T cell receptor beta chain was captured in a study of T-cell memory formation after mild COVID-19. Across the whole study: The TCR clusters were mostly specific to one donor. Findings of the study overall: Those CD4+ clones that contracted were mainly in CM and EM (CD8+ ones in EMRA).

Constant-segment primers and 5'RACE yielded cDNA libraries for TCR alpha and TCR beta, each carrying sample barcodes and UMIs. One entry per CDR3 protein, called by TCRdb with MiXCR from the 5' RACE reads. Among roughly 580,000 distinct CDR3 sequences listed, about a sixth were seen once. Per the germline V gene, CDR1 is SGHNT and CDR2 is YENEEA. Trimming cost V 2 bases and J 7 bases, with 8 bases left between them. This CDR3 region has 13 residues. A remark on this clonotype: No antigen is known for it.

This chain connects TRBV11-3 to TRBJ2-2; D may be TRBD1 (6 bases). The receptor's source is an adult woman who had mild COVID-19 (a few samples of this study predate the infection). Cell type and time point are not known. The sequenced material came from PBMCs or a T cell subset sorted from them (not recorded which). As DNA, the CDR3 is TGTGCCAGCAGCTTAAACAGGGACGGGGAGCTGTTTTTT. Translated: CASSLNRDGELFF.